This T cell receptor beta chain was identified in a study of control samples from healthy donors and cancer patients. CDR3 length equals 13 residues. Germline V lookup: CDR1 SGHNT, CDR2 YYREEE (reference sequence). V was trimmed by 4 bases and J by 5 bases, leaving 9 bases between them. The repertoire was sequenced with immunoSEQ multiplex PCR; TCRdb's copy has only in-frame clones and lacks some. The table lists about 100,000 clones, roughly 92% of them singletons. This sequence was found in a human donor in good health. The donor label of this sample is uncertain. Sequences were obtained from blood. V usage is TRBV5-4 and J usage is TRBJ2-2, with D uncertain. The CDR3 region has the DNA TGTGCCAGCAGCGTCACTGGGACCGGGGAGCTGTTTTTT. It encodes CASSVTGTGELFF.